This TCR beta chain was profiled in a study of cytomegalovirus exposure and HLA in healthy donors. Overall study context: Approximately 77 million unique TCRs from HLA-typed donors were held in an early release of data. Overall study results and limits: Most of the CMV-associated TCR beta chains (in a later analysis) appeared to be HLA-restricted.

About this clone itself: Antigen specificity is unknown.

PCR involved 60 Vbeta and 13 Jbeta primers. Libraries were prepared by immunoSEQ multiplex PCR; TCRdb keeps only in-frame clonotypes and omits some of them. The table lists 200,000 or so clones, roughly 80% of them singletons. Trimming shortened V by 0 bases and J by 4 bases, and 10 bases separated the two germline ends. Germline V gene lookup returns CDR1 SGDLS and CDR2 YYNGEE. The CDR3 is made up of 14 amino acids. The specimen sequenced was PBMCs. This clonotype originated in a man aged 25-40 years in good health and CMV-seronegative. The chain joins TRBV9 to TRBJ1-2; possibly TRBD1 for D (5 bases). Here the CDR3 DNA reads TGTGCCAGCAGCGTAGAATCGGGGGGCTATGGCTACACCTTC. Encoded protein: CASSVESGGYGYTF.